This T cell receptor beta chain emerged from a study of T cell changes during pregnancy in multiple sclerosis. Trimming took off 3 bases at V and 0 bases at J, with 7 bases between the two ends. Germline V gene data show CDR1 as SQVTM and CDR2 as ANQGSEA. The CDR3 loop spans 13 amino acids. This clone showed up just once. Assay: immunoSEQ multiplex PCR; the TCRdb copy retains only in-frame clones and omits some. The data show about 59,000 clones, roughly 91% seen once. The sequence was obtained from a female donor in good health, enrolled as a control in a pregnancy study. The chain links TRBV29-1 to TRBJ2-3; the D gene is possibly TRBD2 (5 bases). The sequencing here drew on peripheral blood, taken in the third trimester of pregnancy. CDR3 coding DNA: TGCAGCGTTGATCAGCGGAGCACAGATACGCAGTATTTT. It encodes CSVDQRSTDTQYF.